This paragraph reports one T cell receptor (beta chain). The germline CDR1 and CDR2 sequences are LGHDT and YNNKEL (reference sequence). Trimming took 1 base from V and 5 from J, leaving 12 bases between them. There are 14 residues in the CDR3. Per the authors' pipeline: Reference gene primer amplification gave estimated nucleated cell counts. Sequencing used immunoSEQ multiplex PCR; TCRdb keeps in-frame clones, though not all of them. That table furnishes V, J and clone size, whereas the DNA furnished D and trimming. Here the sample spans 150,000 to 200,000 clones, roughly 89% being singletons. The data were obtained in a study of blood T cell repertoires in COVID-19. Study context: The cDNA or gDNA used as material had been derived from T cells, B-cell-depleted T cells, or PBMCs.

The rearrangement joins TRBV3-1 (or the pseudogene TRBV3-2) to TRBJ2-7; possibly TRBD2 for D (5 bases). Specimen: peripheral blood. This TCR was recovered from a woman in her fifties or sixties who had recovered from COVID-19. CDR3 DNA: TGTGCCAGCAGCCAAGTCGACCTGAGGGACGAGCAGTACTTC. Amino acids: CASSQVDLRDEQYF.